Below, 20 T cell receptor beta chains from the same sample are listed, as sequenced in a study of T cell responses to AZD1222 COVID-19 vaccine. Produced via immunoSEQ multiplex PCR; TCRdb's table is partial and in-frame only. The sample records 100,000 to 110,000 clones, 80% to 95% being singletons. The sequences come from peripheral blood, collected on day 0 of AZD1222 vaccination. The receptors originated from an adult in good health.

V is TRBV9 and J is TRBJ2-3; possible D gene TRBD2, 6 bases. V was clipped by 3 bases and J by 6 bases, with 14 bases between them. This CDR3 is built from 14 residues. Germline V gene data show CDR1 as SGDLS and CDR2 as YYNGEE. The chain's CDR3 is CASSGGTAKDTQYF. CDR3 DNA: TGTGCCAGCAGCGGGGGGACTGCCAAGGATACGCAGTATTTT.

The CDR3: CASSLAGWDREYF. The DNA of the CDR3 is TGTGCCAGCAGCTTGGCCGGATGGGACAGGGAATACTTC. V gene TRBV5-6 combines with J gene TRBJ2-7, with TRBD1 matching over 9 bases. Germline-derived CDR1 and CDR2 are SGHDT and YYEEEE. The CDR3 runs 13 residues. V dropped 0 bases and J dropped 13; count of bases not matched to a gene: 8.

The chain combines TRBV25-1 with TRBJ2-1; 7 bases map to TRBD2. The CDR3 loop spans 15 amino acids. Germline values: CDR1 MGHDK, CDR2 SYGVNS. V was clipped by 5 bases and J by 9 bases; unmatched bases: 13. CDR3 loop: CASSMGGGSYFEQFF. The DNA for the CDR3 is TGTGCCAGCAGTATGGGGGGAGGGAGCTACTTTGAGCAGTTCTTC.

CDR3 sequence reads: CASSLDNYQPQHF. The CDR3 DNA is TGTGCCAGCAGCTTGGACAATTATCAGCCCCAGCATTTT. The chain joins TRBV7-9 to TRBJ1-5; D is possibly TRBD1 (5 bases). V lost 3 bases to trimming and J lost 5 bases, with 8 bases between them. Per the germline V gene, CDR1 is SEHNR and CDR2 is FQNEAQ (reference sequence). CDR3 length equals 13 residues.

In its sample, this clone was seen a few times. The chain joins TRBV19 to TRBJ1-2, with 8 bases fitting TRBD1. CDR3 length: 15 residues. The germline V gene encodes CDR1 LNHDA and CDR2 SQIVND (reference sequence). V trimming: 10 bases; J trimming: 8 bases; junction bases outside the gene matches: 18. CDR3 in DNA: TGTGCCACCGGTGGCTTCGGACAGGGAAGGGAAGGCTACACCTTC. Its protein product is CATGGFGQGREGYTF.

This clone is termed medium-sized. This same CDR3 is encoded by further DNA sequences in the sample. The CDR3 nucleotides are TGTGCCAGCAGTTACTCTGCAGGGTTGAACACTGAAGCTTTCTTT. Translating it yields CASSYSAGLNTEAFF. This chain uses TRBV6-5 with TRBJ1-1; weak D call: TRBD1 (5 bases). CDR1 and CDR2 from the germline V gene are MNHEY and SVGAGI. With 0 bases removed from V and 0 bases from J, the gap between germline ends came to 8 bases. The CDR3 runs to 15 residues.

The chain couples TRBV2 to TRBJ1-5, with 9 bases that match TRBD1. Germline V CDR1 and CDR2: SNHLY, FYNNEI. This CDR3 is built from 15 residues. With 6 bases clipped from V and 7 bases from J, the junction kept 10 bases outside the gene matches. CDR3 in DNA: TGTGCCAGCAGCCAGGACAGGGGAGATTGGCAGCCCCAGCATTTT. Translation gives CASSQDRGDWQPQHF.

CDR3 DNA sequence: TGTGCCAGTAGTCACGGACAGGGGCCTACCTACGAGCAGTACTTC. Translated, it gives CASSHGQGPTYEQYF. The chain employs TRBV19 and TRBJ2-7, with 9 bases lining up with TRBD1. Trimming took 5 bases from V and 2 from J; bases not matched to a gene: 7. The germline V gene encodes CDR1 LNHDA and CDR2 SQIVND (reference sequence). This CDR3 comprises 15 residues.

CDR3 DNA: TGTGCCAGCAGCGCCAGGACTGTCTCCTACGAGCAGTACTTC. This sequence encodes CASSARTVSYEQYF. V gene TRBV11-2 combines with J gene TRBJ2-7; weak D call: TRBD2 (5 bases). The CDR3 consists of 14 residues. Looked up from germline, CDR1 is SGHAT and CDR2 is FQNNGV. V gave up 5 bases and J gave up 0 bases, with 11 bases separating them.

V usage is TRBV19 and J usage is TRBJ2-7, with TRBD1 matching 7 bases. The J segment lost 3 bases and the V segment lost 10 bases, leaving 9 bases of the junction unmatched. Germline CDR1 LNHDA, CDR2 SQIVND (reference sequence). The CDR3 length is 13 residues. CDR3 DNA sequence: TGTGCCACCACCGGGACAGATTACTACGAGCAGTACTTC. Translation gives CATTGTDYYEQYF.

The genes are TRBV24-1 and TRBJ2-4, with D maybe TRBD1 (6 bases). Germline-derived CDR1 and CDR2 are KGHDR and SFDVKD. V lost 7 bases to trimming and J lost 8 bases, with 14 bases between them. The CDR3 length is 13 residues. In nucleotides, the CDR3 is TGTGCCACCAGCACAGGGCCCCCGGACATTCAGTACTTC. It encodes CATSTGPPDIQYF.

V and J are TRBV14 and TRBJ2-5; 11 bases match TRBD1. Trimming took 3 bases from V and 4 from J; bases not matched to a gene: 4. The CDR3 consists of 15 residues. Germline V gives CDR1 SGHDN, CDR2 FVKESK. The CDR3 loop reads CASSHTGTGGETQYF. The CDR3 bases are TGTGCCAGCAGCCATACCGGGACAGGGGGAGAGACCCAGTACTTC.

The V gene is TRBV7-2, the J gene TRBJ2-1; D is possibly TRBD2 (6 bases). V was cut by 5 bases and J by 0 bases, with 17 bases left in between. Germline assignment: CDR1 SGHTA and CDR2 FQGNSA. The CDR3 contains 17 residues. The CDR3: CASSTQLAWSSYNEQFF. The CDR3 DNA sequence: TGTGCCAGCAGCACCCAACTAGCCTGGAGCTCCTACAATGAGCAGTTCTTC.

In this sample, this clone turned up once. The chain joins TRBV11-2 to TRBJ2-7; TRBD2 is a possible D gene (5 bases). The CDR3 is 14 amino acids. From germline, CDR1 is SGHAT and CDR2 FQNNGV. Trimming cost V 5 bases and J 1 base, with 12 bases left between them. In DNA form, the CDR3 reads TGTGCCAGCAGCCTAGCCCATACATCCTACGAGCAGTACTTC. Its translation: CASSLAHTSYEQYF.

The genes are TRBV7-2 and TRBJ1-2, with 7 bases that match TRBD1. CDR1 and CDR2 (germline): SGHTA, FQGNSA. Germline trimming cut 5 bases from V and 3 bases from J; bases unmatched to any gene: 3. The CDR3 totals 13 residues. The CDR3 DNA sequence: TGTGCCAGCAGCCCTACAGGGGACTATGGCTACACCTTC. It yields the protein CASSPTGDYGYTF.

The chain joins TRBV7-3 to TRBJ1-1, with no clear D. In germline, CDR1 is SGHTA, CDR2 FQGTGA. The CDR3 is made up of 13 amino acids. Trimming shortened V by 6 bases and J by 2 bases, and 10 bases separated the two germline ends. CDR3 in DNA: TGTGCCAGCAGTTATACAGTTAACACTGAAGCTTTCTTT. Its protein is CASSYTVNTEAFF.

The DNA for the CDR3 is TGCGCCAGCAGCAAGGACCGTGGTACAGATACGCAGTATTTT. Protein: CASSKDRGTDTQYF. The chain couples TRBV4-1 to TRBJ2-3; no definite D call. V lost 5 bases and J 3 bases, leaving 12 bases between the germline ends. This CDR3 spans 14 amino acids. Germline CDR1 MGHRA, CDR2 YSYEKL.

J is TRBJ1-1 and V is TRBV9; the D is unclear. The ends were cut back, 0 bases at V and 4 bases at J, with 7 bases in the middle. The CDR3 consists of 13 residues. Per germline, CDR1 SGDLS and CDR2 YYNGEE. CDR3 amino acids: CASSVDVSTEAFF. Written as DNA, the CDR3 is TGTGCCAGCAGCGTAGACGTAAGCACTGAAGCTTTCTTT.

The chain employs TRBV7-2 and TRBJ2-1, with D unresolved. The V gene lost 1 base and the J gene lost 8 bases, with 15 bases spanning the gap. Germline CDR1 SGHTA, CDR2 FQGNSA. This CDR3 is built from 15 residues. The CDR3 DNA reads TGTGCCAGCAGCTTAGTTGGGGTCTGGGGTGATGAGCAGTTCTTC. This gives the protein CASSLVGVWGDEQFF.

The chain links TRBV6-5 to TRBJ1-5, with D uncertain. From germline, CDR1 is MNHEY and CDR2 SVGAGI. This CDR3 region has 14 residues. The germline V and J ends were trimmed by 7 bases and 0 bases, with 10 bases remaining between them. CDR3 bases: TGTGCCAGCATGGAGGCTTATAGCAATCAGCCCCAGCATTTT. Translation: CASMEAYSNQPQHF.